This T cell receptor (beta chain) is from a study of T cell responses to AZD1222 COVID-19 vaccine. Trimming cost V 6 bases and J 5 bases; bases outside gene matches: 9. The CDR3 contains 16 residues. Germline V gives CDR1 LNHDA, CDR2 SQIVND (reference sequence). The table came from immunoSEQ multiplex PCR; TCRdb's copy has only in-frame clones and leaves some out. Of fewer than 150,000 clones listed, more than 75% are singletons. This sequence joins TRBV19 and TRBJ2-5, with 13 positions matching TRBD2. The sample in question was peripheral blood, obtained on day 0 of AZD1222 vaccination. This TCR derives from an adult in good health. The CDR3 protein is CASSPALAGGRETQYF. The CDR3 DNA is TGTGCCAGTAGCCCCGCACTAGCGGGAGGGCGGGAGACCCAGTACTTC.